A single sample is the source of the 10 T cell receptor beta chains below, sequenced in a study of beta chain features in type 1 diabetes (dated by TCRdb to 2016 to 2018). What the work shows at the level of the full study, not this receptor alone: In all four CD4+ subsets, TCRB CDR3 length was moderately but significantly shorter in type 1 diabetes patients.

Receptor amplification or capture employed the immunoSEQ multiplex PCR assay. The entire isolated RNA was reverse transcribed using the High Capacity cDNA Reverse Transcription Kit, and thus expressed TCRB transcripts were sequenced. The table comes from immuneACCESS by way of TCRdb, which keeps in-frame sequences with V and J called. Part of the clones is missing from these tables; in studies checked, under half for an unresolved V gene and the rest for unknown reasons. For this sample there are roughly 150,000 clones; approximately 8.8% appear just once. The ten biggest clones cover roughly 0.7% of the sample. Antigen specificity for these receptors is unknown. Sequenced: central memory CD4+ T cells from blood. The receptors originated from a woman aged 30 to 39 with type 1 diabetes.

This clone has only a few counts. The chain employs TRBV11-2 and TRBJ2-5; D is perhaps TRBD1 (7 bases). CDR1 and CDR2 from the germline V gene are SGHAT and FQNNGV. Trimming shortened V by 0 bases and J by 5 bases, and 19 bases separated the two germline ends. The CDR3 extends over 17 amino acids. The CDR3 DNA sequence: TGTGCCAGCAGCTTAGATCGGCGGCGGGCAGGGGGGGAGACCCAGTACTTC. The encoded protein is CASSLDRRRAGGETQYF.

This clone has only a few counts. The chain is built from TRBV7-3 and TRBJ2-1; tentative D call: TRBD2 (6 bases). Germline V gene data show CDR1 as SGHTA and CDR2 as FQGTGA. This CDR3 contains 15 residues. Between the trimmed V and J ends, which lost 2 bases and 3 bases, there was a span of 11 bases. CDR3 DNA: TGTGCCAGCAGCTTAGACGGGAGTGTCTACAATGAGCAGTTCTTC. This codes for CASSLDGSVYNEQFF.

There are a few counts of this clone. The V call is TRBV4-1, the J call TRBJ2-1; 9 bases line up with TRBD2. This CDR3 has 14 amino acids. J lost 13 bases, V lost 0 bases, and 7 bases had no gene match. The germline CDR1 and CDR2 sequences are MGHRA and YSYEKL. CDR3 sequence (DNA): TGCGCCAGCAGCCAAGATCCCAGCGGGAGGCGACAGTTCTTC. Its protein is CASSQDPSGRRQFF.

This chain links TRBV28 with TRBJ2-1, with TRBD2 identical over 11 bases. Germline V gene sequence: CDR1 MDHEN, CDR2 SYDVKM. This CDR3 has 14 amino acids. J gave up 7 bases and V 7 bases, and 6 bases lay outside the gene matches. The CDR3 bases are TGTGCCAGCATCACTAGCGGGAGTCTTAATGAGCAGTTCTTC. This codes for CASITSGSLNEQFF.

The chain carries TRBV5-4 and TRBJ2-5; possibly TRBD2 for D (6 bases). Germline V gene sequence: CDR1 SGHNT, CDR2 YYREEE (reference sequence). The CDR3 is 15 amino acids. V lost 3 bases to trimming and J lost 3 bases, with 15 bases between them. The CDR3 protein is CASSSGGFLKETQYF. The CDR3 DNA reads as TGTGCCAGCAGCTCTGGGGGGTTTCTTAAAGAGACCCAGTACTTC.

This clone was picked up a small number of times. The chain uses TRBV5-4 and TRBJ1-4, with D perhaps matching TRBD1 (6 bases). From germline, CDR1 is SGHNT and CDR2 YYREEE (reference sequence). V was cut by 3 bases and J by 6 bases, with 12 bases left in between. This CDR3 contains 14 residues. CDR3 in amino acids: CASSYTGRDEKLFF. The CDR3 bases are TGTGCCAGCAGCTATACAGGGAGAGATGAAAAACTGTTTTTT.

This chain connects TRBV27 to TRBJ1-2; the D gene is possibly TRBD1 (5 bases). This CDR3 contains 16 residues. Germline V gene sequence: CDR1 MNHEY, CDR2 SMNVEV (reference sequence). Trimming removed 4 bases from V and 4 bases from J, with 19 bases in between. Written as DNA, the CDR3 is TGTGCCAGCAGTTCCTTCCCGAACCGGGGGAGCTATGGCTACACCTTC. Protein product: CASSSFPNRGSYGYTF.

The chain joins TRBV7-2 to TRBJ2-3; 11 nucleotides align to TRBD2. The germline V gene encodes CDR1 SGHTA and CDR2 FQGNSA. The CDR3 is 16 amino acids. V lost 5 bases, J lost 4 bases, and 8 bases stayed unmatched. CDR3 in amino acids: CASSLTSGGSPDTQYF. CDR3 nucleotides: TGTGCCAGCAGCCTAACTAGCGGGGGCTCCCCAGATACGCAGTATTTT. Complete variable domain (other parts from reference TRBV7-2 and TRBJ2-3): GAGVSQSPSNKVTEKGKDVELRCDPISGHTALYWYRQSLGQGLEFLIYFQGNSAPDKSGLPSDRFSAERTGGSVSTLTIQRTQQEDSAVYLCASSLTSGGSPDTQYFGPGTRLTVL.

This clone was detected a few times. The chain has TRBV7-9 and TRBJ2-3, with D maybe TRBD2 (6 bases). V dropped 4 bases and J dropped 0 bases, with 8 bases sitting between them. In germline, CDR1 is SEHNR, CDR2 FQNEAQ (reference sequence). The CDR3 has 14 residues. CDR3 sequence (DNA): TGTGCCAGCAGCTCTAGCGTTAGCACAGATACGCAGTATTTT. It yields the protein CASSSSVSTDTQYF.

Only a few counts were recorded for this clone. The V gene is TRBV2, the J gene TRBJ2-5; 11 nucleotides match TRBD2. J lost 3 bases, V lost 6 bases, and 3 bases had no gene match. Germline assignment: CDR1 SNHLY and CDR2 FYNNEI. The CDR3 totals 14 residues. Here the CDR3 DNA reads TGTGCCAGCAGGTTGACTAGCGGGGAAGAGACCCAGTACTTC. This gives the protein CASRLTSGEETQYF.